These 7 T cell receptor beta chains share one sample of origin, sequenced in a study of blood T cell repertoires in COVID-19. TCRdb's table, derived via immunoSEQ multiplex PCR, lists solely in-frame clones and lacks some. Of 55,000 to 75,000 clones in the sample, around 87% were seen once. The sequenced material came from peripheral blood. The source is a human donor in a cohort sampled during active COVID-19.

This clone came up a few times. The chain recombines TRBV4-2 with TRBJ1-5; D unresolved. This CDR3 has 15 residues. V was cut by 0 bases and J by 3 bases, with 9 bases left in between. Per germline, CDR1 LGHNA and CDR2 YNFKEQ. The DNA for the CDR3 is TGTGCCAGCAGCCAAGATCCAGGTGCCAATCAGCCCCAGCATTTT. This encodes CASSQDPGANQPQHF.

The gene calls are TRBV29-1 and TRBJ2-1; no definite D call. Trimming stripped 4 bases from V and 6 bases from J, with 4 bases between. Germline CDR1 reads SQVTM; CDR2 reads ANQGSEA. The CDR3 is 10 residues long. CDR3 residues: CSVVLNEQFF. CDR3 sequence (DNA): TGCAGCGTTGTCCTCAATGAGCAGTTCTTC.

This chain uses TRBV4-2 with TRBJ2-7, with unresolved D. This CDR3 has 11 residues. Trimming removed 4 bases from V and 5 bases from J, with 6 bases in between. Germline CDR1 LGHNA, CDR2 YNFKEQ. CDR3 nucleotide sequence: TGTGCCAGCAGCCGAACTGACGAGCAGTACTTC. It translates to CASSRTDEQYF.

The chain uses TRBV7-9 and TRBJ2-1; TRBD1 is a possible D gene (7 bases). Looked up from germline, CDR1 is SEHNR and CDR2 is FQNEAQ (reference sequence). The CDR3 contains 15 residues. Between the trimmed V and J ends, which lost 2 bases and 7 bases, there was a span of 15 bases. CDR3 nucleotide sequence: TGTGCCAGCAGCTTACGGGTCTCAGGGGGGAATGAGCAGTTCTTC. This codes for CASSLRVSGGNEQFF.

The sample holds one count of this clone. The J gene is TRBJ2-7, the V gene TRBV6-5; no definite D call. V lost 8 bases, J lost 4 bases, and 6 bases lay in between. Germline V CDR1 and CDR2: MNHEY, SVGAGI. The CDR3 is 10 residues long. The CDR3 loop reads CASGRYEQYF. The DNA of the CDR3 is TGTGCCAGCGGTCGGTACGAGCAGTACTTC.

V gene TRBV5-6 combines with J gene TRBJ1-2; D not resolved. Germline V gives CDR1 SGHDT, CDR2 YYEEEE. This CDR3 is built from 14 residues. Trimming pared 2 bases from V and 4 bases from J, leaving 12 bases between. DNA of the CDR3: TGTGCCAGCAGCTTAAACACTATCGTCTATGGCTACACCTTC. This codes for CASSLNTIVYGYTF.

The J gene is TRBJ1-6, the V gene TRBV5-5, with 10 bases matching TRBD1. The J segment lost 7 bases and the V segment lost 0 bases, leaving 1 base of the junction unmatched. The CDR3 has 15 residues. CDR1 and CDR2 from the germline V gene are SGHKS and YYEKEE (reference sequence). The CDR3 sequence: CASSLGGQGNSPLHF. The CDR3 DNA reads TGTGCCAGCAGCTTGGGGGGACAGGGGAATTCACCCCTCCACTTT.